Listed here are 22 T cell receptor beta chains from one sample, sequenced in a study of cytomegalovirus exposure and HLA in healthy donors. The PCR was carried out with 60 Vbeta primers and 13 Jbeta primers. Profiling relied on immunoSEQ multiplex PCR, and the TCRdb table lists in-frame clones only, not all of them. This sample has approximately 70,000 clones; roughly 67% occur once, and the top ten carry about 7.6%. Sequenced material: PBMCs. All receptors derive from a man aged 35-49 years in good health and CMV-seropositive.

The chain combines TRBV7-9 with TRBJ1-4; possibly TRBD1 for D (6 bases). The germline V gene encodes CDR1 SEHNR and CDR2 FQNEAQ (reference sequence). V was shortened by 6 bases and J by 6 bases, with 14 bases between the two germline ends. The CDR3 loop spans 14 amino acids. The CDR3 is CASSTGPTYEKLFF. Written as DNA, the CDR3 is TGTGCCAGCAGTACAGGGCCGACCTATGAAAAACTGTTTTTT. The full variable domain, rest sourced from reference TRBV7-9 and TRBJ1-4, is DTGVSQNPRHKITKRGQNVTFRCDPISEHNRLYWYRQTLGQGPEFLTYFQNEAQLEKSRLLSDRFSAERPKGSFSTLEIQRTEQGDSAMYLCASSTGPTYEKLFFGSGTQLSVL.

The chain has TRBV7-9 and TRBJ1-3; D remains ambiguous. V lost 5 bases to trimming and J lost 8 bases, with 7 bases between them. The germline gives CDR1 SEHNR, CDR2 FQNEAQ (reference sequence). The CDR3 loop spans 11 amino acids. The CDR3 region is CASSLYDTIYF. CDR3 nucleotide sequence: TGTGCCAGCAGCCTCTACGACACCATATATTTT.

This chain joins TRBV15 and TRBJ2-5; possible D gene TRBD2, 7 bases. The V and J ends lost 7 bases and 5 bases respectively, with 14 bases between them. CDR1 and CDR2 (germline): LNHNV, YYDKDF (reference sequence). CDR3 length equals 13 residues. The CDR3 nucleotides read TGTGCCACCAAGGGGGGGGCGGGTGAGACCCAGTACTTC. Amino acid sequence: CATKGGAGETQYF.

This clone turned up a few times. This rearrangement joins TRBV25-1 to TRBJ1-2; 7 bases match TRBD1. The V segment lost 8 bases and the J segment 3 bases; nucleotides outside the gene matches: 3. Germline CDR1 reads MGHDK; CDR2 reads SYGVNS. The CDR3 totals 12 residues. The CDR3 nucleotides are TGTGCCAGCCGCACAGGGGACTATGGCTACACCTTC. Amino acid sequence: CASRTGDYGYTF.

The chain links TRBV5-4 to TRBJ2-6, with D uncertain. This CDR3 has 18 amino acids. Trimming left V 4 bases short and J 0 bases short, with 17 bases between. Germline values: CDR1 SGHNT, CDR2 YYREEE (reference sequence). The CDR3 nucleotides read TGTGCCAGCAGCCCCGGGTGGGTGGTGCTCTCTGGGGCCAACGTCCTGACTTTC. Protein: CASSPGWVVLSGANVLTF.

The V gene is TRBV30, the J gene TRBJ2-3; tentatively, D is TRBD1 (5 bases). CDR1 and CDR2 (germline): GTSNPN, SVGIG (reference sequence). The V gene lost 5 bases and the J gene lost 3 bases, with 9 bases spanning the gap. This CDR3 has 12 residues. In DNA form, the CDR3 reads TGTGCCTGGCGGCGACAGACAGATACGCAGTATTTT. Protein: CAWRRQTDTQYF.

The genes are TRBV30 and TRBJ2-3, with TRBD2 matching 7 bases. The CDR3 is 16 amino acids. Germline lookup yields CDR1 GTSNPN and CDR2 SVGIG (reference sequence). V lost 0 bases to trimming and J lost 2 bases; unmatched junction nucleotides: 8. CDR3 sequence (DNA): TGTGCCTGGAGTGTAGGCGGGGGAGCCGACACAGATACGCAGTATTTT. Its translation: CAWSVGGGADTDTQYF. Looking up the rest from reference TRBV30 and TRBJ2-3 gives the full variable domain: SQTIHQWPATLVQPVGSPLSLECTVEGTSNPNLYWYRQAAGRGLQLLFYSVGIGQISSEVPQNLSASRPQDRQFILSSKKLLLSDSGFYLCAWSVGGGADTDTQYFGPGTRLTVL.

The chain carries TRBV6-1 and TRBJ2-3; 8 bases line up with TRBD1. In germline, CDR1 is MNHNS, CDR2 SASEGT. The CDR3 has 15 residues. Losses at the gene ends were 8 bases for V and 4 bases for J; bases not matched to a gene: 11. The DNA for the CDR3 is TGTGCCAGCCGCACAGGGGGTTTAAGGGCAGATACGCAGTATTTT. Translating it yields CASRTGGLRADTQYF.

The chain employs TRBV6-5 and TRBJ2-1; TRBD2 matches 7 bases. The CDR3 runs 15 residues. The ends lost 2 bases at V and 4 bases at J; junction bases unmatched: 5. Germline assignment: CDR1 MNHEY and CDR2 SVGAGI. The CDR3 sequence: CASSYLSSGYNEQFF. The CDR3 coding sequence is TGTGCCAGCAGTTACCTGTCTAGCGGATACAATGAGCAGTTCTTC.

The rearrangement joins TRBV4-2 to TRBJ2-2; 10 positions agree with TRBD1. The CDR3 contains 16 residues. From germline, CDR1 is LGHNA and CDR2 YNFKEQ. V shed 4 bases and J 4 bases; nucleotides not matched to a gene: 6. CDR3 protein: CASSRTGGPGTGELFF. The CDR3 DNA sequence: TGTGCCAGCAGCCGGACAGGGGGACCTGGCACCGGGGAGCTGTTTTTT.

This chain joins TRBV19 and TRBJ1-1, with a tentative D call TRBD1 (6 bases). The V gene's germline CDR1 is LNHDA and CDR2 SQIVND (reference sequence). The V gene lost 6 bases and the J gene lost 3 bases, with 14 bases spanning the gap. The CDR3 is 14 amino acids. The CDR3 DNA follows: TGTGCCAGTAGCCAAAGGACAGTTGACACTGAAGCTTTCTTT. Translated: CASSQRTVDTEAFF.

The rearrangement joins TRBV7-8 to TRBJ2-7, with 7 bases that match TRBD2. This CDR3 region has 14 residues. The germline gives CDR1 SGHVS, CDR2 FQNEAQ. Trimming took 4 bases from V and 4 from J; bases not matched to a gene: 7. The CDR3 DNA follows: TGTGCCAGCAGCTCCCAGCGGGAATCTTACGAGCAGTACTTC. Translated: CASSSQRESYEQYF.

This sequence joins TRBV6-5 and TRBJ1-2; TRBD1 agrees at 7 bases. Trimming removed 2 bases from V and 0 bases from J; junction bases left unmatched: 3. The germline V gene has CDR1 MNHEY and CDR2 SVGAGI. The CDR3 runs 15 residues. The CDR3 loop reads CASSYEGTANYGYTF. For the CDR3, the DNA is TGTGCCAGCAGTTACGAGGGGACAGCTAACTATGGCTACACCTTC.

This clone has more than one count but fewer than ten. The chain combines TRBV7-8 with TRBJ2-2; a weak D match, TRBD2 (6 bases). Germline CDR1 reads SGHVS; CDR2 reads FQNEAQ. Trimming stripped 6 bases from V and 7 bases from J, with 18 bases between. The CDR3 is 15 amino acids. In DNA, the CDR3 is TGTGCCAGCAGGAATAGCGGAGGGTCTAACGGGGAGCTGTTTTTT. Translating it yields CASRNSGGSNGELFF.

The rearrangement links TRBV19 to TRBJ2-1, with TRBD1 identical over 7 bases. With V trimmed by 4 bases and J by 5 bases, 8 bases remained unmatched. Germline V gene lookup returns CDR1 LNHDA and CDR2 SQIVND (reference sequence). This CDR3 has 15 residues. This chain's CDR3 is CASSTGTAPNNEQFF. In DNA form, the CDR3 reads TGTGCCAGTAGTACCGGGACAGCACCAAACAATGAGCAGTTCTTC.

CDR3: CASSPSGGPDTQYF. As DNA, the CDR3 is TGTGCCAGCAGCCCTAGCGGGGGGCCAGATACGCAGTATTTT. This sequence joins TRBV7-9 and TRBJ2-3; 11 nucleotides agree with TRBD2. Germline loops: CDR1 SEHNR, CDR2 FQNEAQ (reference sequence). Trimming cost V 5 bases and J 4 bases; bases outside gene matches: 2. This CDR3 comprises 14 residues.

This clone appeared a single time. The chain couples TRBV5-1 to TRBJ1-4, with a weak D call TRBD1 (6 bases). V was clipped by 4 bases and J by 2 bases, with 12 bases between them. The CDR3 covers 15 residues. CDR1 and CDR2 from the germline V gene are SGHRS and YFSETQ. The DNA of the CDR3 is TGCGCCAGCAGCGGCAGGGGTTTCACTAATGAAAAACTGTTTTTT. Translation gives CASSGRGFTNEKLFF.

This clone was counted only a few times. This sequence joins TRBV12-5 and TRBJ2-1, with 15 nucleotides matching TRBD2. J lost 7 bases, V lost 7 bases, and 2 bases had no gene match. The CDR3 length is 14 residues. Germline V lookup: CDR1 LGHNT, CDR2 FRNRAP. The CDR3 DNA reads TGTGCTAGTGCCGGGACTAGCGGGGGGAATGAGCAGTTCTTC. This translates into CASAGTSGGNEQFF.

The chain uses TRBV2 and TRBJ1-2; D remains unclear. Trimming removed 7 bases at V and 6 bases at J, with 18 bases between. This CDR3 has 14 residues. Germline V lookup: CDR1 SNHLY, CDR2 FYNNEI. In DNA, the CDR3 is TGTGCCAGCACGTTATCGGAGGGCGTCGATGGCTACACCTTC. Translated, it gives CASTLSEGVDGYTF.

The CDR3 protein is CAISDQSGANVLTF. The CDR3 DNA is TGTGCCATCAGTGATCAGTCTGGGGCCAACGTCCTGACTTTC. This chain joins TRBV10-3 and TRBJ2-6; D is unresolved. Trimming pared 3 bases from V and 1 base from J, leaving 4 bases between. The CDR3 runs 14 residues. CDR1 ENHRY and CDR2 SYGVKD come from the germline V gene.

The chain is built from TRBV7-6 and TRBJ1-5; D is unclear. The germline CDR1 and CDR2 sequences are SGHVS and FNYEAQ. V was pared by 5 bases and J by 7 bases, with 12 bases between. The CDR3 is made up of 13 amino acids. The CDR3, as DNA: TGTGCCAGCAGCCATGGAGAGCGACAGCCCCAGCATTTT. Its translation is CASSHGERQPQHF.

This clone was counted only a few times. This sequence joins TRBV5-6 and TRBJ2-7, with D possibly TRBD2 on 6 matching bases. Germline V gives CDR1 SGHDT, CDR2 YYEEEE. This CDR3 is built from 15 residues. The V end lost 6 bases, the J end lost 2 bases, and 18 bases lay between the germline ends. CDR3 loop: CASTLGGPPPYEQYF. As DNA, the CDR3 is TGTGCCAGCACCCTGGGGGGACCCCCCCCCTACGAGCAGTACTTC.